The 13 T cell receptor beta chains given below trace back to one sample, sequenced in a study of T cells after yellow fever vaccination (dated by TCRdb to 2018 to 2020). What this sample's treatment or condition label stands for: live attenuated yellow fever vaccine strain. Receptor amplification or capture employed 5' RACE. Sequencing instrument: Illumina HiSeq 2500. Clones were called with MiXCR by TCRdb after fastp trimmed the public reads at Q25, and only in-frame beta chains were retained. Each entry is one CDR3 protein sequence, shown with its most common DNA and genes. The sample profile shows under 550,000 distinct CDR3 sequences; just over 20% of them were found once. Less than 20% of the sample lies in the top ten. Sample: PBMCs, taken more than 20 days after the first yellow fever vaccination. These TCRs come from a man younger than 35 who received the YFV17D yellow fever vaccine.

This sequence joins TRBV4-2 and TRBJ1-1, with 8 bases that match TRBD1. Germline assignment: CDR1 LGHNA and CDR2 YNFKEQ. The CDR3 contains 14 residues. The junction had 11 bases not matched to a gene; V was cut back by 3 bases and J by 11 bases. The CDR3 loop is CASSQGRGQGSAFF. The CDR3 coding sequence is TGTGCCAGCAGCCAGGGTAGAGGACAGGGCAGCGCTTTCTTT.

The chain is built from TRBV20-1 and TRBJ2-5; D is uncertain. The CDR3 runs 13 residues. Germline values: CDR1 DFQATT, CDR2 SNEGSKA (reference sequence). The ends were cut back, 3 bases at V and 8 bases at J, with 16 bases in the middle. This chain's CDR3 is CSARAPSLETQYF. In DNA form, the CDR3 reads TGCAGTGCTAGGGCCCCGAGCCTCGAAACCCAGTACTTC.

This rearrangement joins TRBV11-2 to TRBJ2-1; TRBD2 aligns across 7 bases. Per germline, CDR1 SGHAT and CDR2 FQNNGV. The CDR3 has 16 residues. J gave up 6 bases and V 4 bases, and 12 bases lay outside the gene matches. The CDR3 region is CASSSPRTRRPNEQFF. In nucleotides, the CDR3 is TGTGCCAGCAGCTCACCGCGGACTAGGCGGCCCAATGAGCAGTTCTTC.

The chain couples TRBV12-5 to TRBJ2-5; D is perhaps TRBD2 (6 bases). Germline V gene data show CDR1 as LGHNT and CDR2 as FRNRAP. The CDR3 covers 15 residues. V lost 3 bases and J 1 base, leaving 12 bases between the germline ends. The CDR3 loop is CASGLEEGLQETQYF. Here the CDR3 DNA reads TGTGCTAGTGGTTTAGAGGAGGGCCTCCAAGAGACCCAGTACTTC.

The V gene is TRBV5-1, the J gene TRBJ1-3; 7 nucleotides align to TRBD1. CDR3 size: 17 residues. CDR1 and CDR2 from the germline V gene are SGHRS and YFSETQ. The V and J ends lost 2 bases and 0 bases, in that order; junction bases with no gene match: 8. The DNA of the CDR3 is TGCGCCAGCAGCTTTGGGACAGCACCCTACTCTGGAAACACCATATATTTT. Protein sequence: CASSFGTAPYSGNTIYF. Complete variable domain (other parts from reference TRBV5-1 and TRBJ1-3): KAGVTQTPRYLIKTRGQQVTLSCSPISGHRSVSWYQQTPGQGLQFLFEYFSETQRNKGNFPGRFSGRQFSNSRSEMNVSTLELGDSALYLCASSFGTAPYSGNTIYFGEGSWLTVV.

This clonotype has just a few counts. The chain has TRBV28 and TRBJ1-1; D remains unclear. V was shortened by 2 bases and J by 3 bases, with 10 bases between the two germline ends. The germline V gene has CDR1 MDHEN and CDR2 SYDVKM. The length of the CDR3 is 14 residues. The DNA for the CDR3 is TGTGCCAGCAGTTTAGGTCGGTGGGACACTGAAGCTTTCTTT. Its translation: CASSLGRWDTEAFF.

The rearrangement joins TRBV7-3 to TRBJ1-3; D gene unclear. The germline V gene has CDR1 SGHTA and CDR2 FQGTGA. V lost 3 bases to trimming and J lost 4 bases, with 7 bases between them. The CDR3 runs 13 residues. CDR3 protein: CASSLDGGNTIYF. Here the CDR3 DNA reads TGTGCCAGCAGCTTGGATGGGGGAAACACCATATATTTT.

This clonotype was seen a handful of times. This chain uses TRBV6-2 or TRBV6-3 with TRBJ1-1; 8 positions match TRBD1. The CDR3 covers 15 residues. Per germline, CDR1 MNHEY and CDR2 SVGEGT. The ends lost 5 bases at V and 4 bases at J; junction bases unmatched: 9. CDR3 DNA: TGTGCCAGCAGTCAGCCAGGACAGGGCAGCACTGAAGCTTTCTTT. Its translation is CASSQPGQGSTEAFF.

The DNA for the CDR3 is TGCAGTGCTAGGAACAGGGGCTGGATGGAGACCCAGTACTTC. This encodes CSARNRGWMETQYF. This chain uses TRBV20-1 with TRBJ2-5; 7 nucleotides match TRBD1. Germline V gives CDR1 DFQATT, CDR2 SNEGSKA (reference sequence). CDR3 length: 14 residues. J lost 5 bases, V lost 3 bases, and 9 bases had no gene match.

This clonotype turned up a few times. The chain recombines TRBV12-3 or TRBV12-4 with TRBJ2-1; 8 bases agree with TRBD1. The CDR3 loop spans 12 amino acids. V lost 3 bases, J lost 14 bases, and 6 bases stayed unmatched. The CDR3 here is CASSLGYRGKFF. In DNA form, the CDR3 reads TGTGCCAGCAGTTTGGGCTACAGGGGGAAGTTCTTC.

The rearrangement uses TRBV4-3 and TRBJ2-7; a possible D gene is TRBD2 (7 bases). Trimming removed 5 bases from V and 3 bases from J, with 11 bases in between. The length of the CDR3 is 13 residues. The germline V gene encodes CDR1 LGHNA and CDR2 YSLEER. CDR3 residues: CASSMGGGYEQYF. DNA for the CDR3: TGCGCCAGCAGCATGGGAGGGGGCTACGAGCAGTACTTC.

The chain joins TRBV7-8 to TRBJ1-1; TRBD1 is a possible D gene (5 bases). Germline V CDR1 and CDR2: SGHVS, FQNEAQ. The CDR3 consists of 16 residues. V shed 1 base and J shed 0 bases, with 12 bases lying between them. The CDR3 region has the DNA TGTGCCAGCAGCTTAGGATGGCCGGGGCTGAACACTGAAGCTTTCTTT. It is translated as CASSLGWPGLNTEAFF.

The chain uses TRBV4-1 and TRBJ2-3, with 8 bases fitting TRBD2. V was pared by 2 bases and J by 4 bases, with 5 bases of the junction left unmatched. Germline V lookup: CDR1 MGHRA, CDR2 YSYEKL. This CDR3 region has 15 residues. CDR3 DNA: TGCGCCAGCAGCCAAATTCGGGGGGGCCCAGATACGCAGTATTTT. It yields the protein CASSQIRGGPDTQYF.